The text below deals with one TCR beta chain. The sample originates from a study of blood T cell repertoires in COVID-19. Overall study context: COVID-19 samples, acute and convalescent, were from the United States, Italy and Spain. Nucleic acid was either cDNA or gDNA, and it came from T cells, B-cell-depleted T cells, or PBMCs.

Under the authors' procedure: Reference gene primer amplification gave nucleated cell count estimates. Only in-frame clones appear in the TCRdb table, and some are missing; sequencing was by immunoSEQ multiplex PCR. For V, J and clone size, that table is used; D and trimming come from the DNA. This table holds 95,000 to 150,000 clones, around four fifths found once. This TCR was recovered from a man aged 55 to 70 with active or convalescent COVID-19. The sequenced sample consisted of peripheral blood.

As DNA, the CDR3 is TGTGCCAGCAGACATCGGACAGGTTACGAGCAGTACTTC. It yields the protein CASRHRTGYEQYF. V is TRBV28 and J is TRBJ2-7; 7 bases are a match to TRBD1. Germline CDR1 MDHEN, CDR2 SYDVKM. Trimming removed 6 bases from V and 4 bases from J; junction bases left unmatched: 6. The CDR3 length is 13 residues.